This T cell receptor beta chain was sequenced in a study of blood T cell repertoires in COVID-19. Study as a whole: Samples taken during acute and convalescent COVID-19 were collected in the United States, Italy and Spain. PBMCs, B-cell-depleted T cells, or T cells were the source of the cDNA or gDNA that made up the material.

Authors' processing steps: Amplified reference gene primers provided the basis for estimating nucleated cell counts. Only in-frame clones appear in the TCRdb table, and some are missing; sequencing was by immunoSEQ multiplex PCR. V and J calls and clone size are given by that table; D and trimming were obtained from the DNA. The sample consists of 250,000 to 350,000 clones, roughly 87% of them appearing once. This clone was observed once. V trimming: 6 bases; J trimming: 5 bases; junction bases outside the gene matches: 5. This CDR3 is 13 amino acids long. CDR1 and CDR2 (germline): ENHRY, SYGVKD. The chain couples TRBV10-3 to TRBJ1-1; TRBD1 matches 8 bases. The TCR comes from a man aged 18 to 30 with active or convalescent COVID-19. Sample: peripheral blood. The DNA for the CDR3 is TGTGCCATCAGAGGACAGGGAGATACTGAAGCTTTCTTT. Amino acids: CAIRGQGDTEAFF.